This T cell receptor (beta chain) was recorded in a study of blood T cell repertoires in COVID-19. Study overall: There were acute and convalescent COVID-19 samples, and they came from the United States, Italy and Spain. PBMCs, B-cell-depleted T cells, or T cells provided the cDNA or gDNA that made up the material.

V gave up 2 bases and J gave up 8 bases, with 18 bases separating them. CDR3 length equals 15 residues. Germline lookup yields CDR1 SGHTA and CDR2 FQGTGA. In the source study's methods: Estimated nucleated cell counts came from reference gene primer amplification. Clones were sequenced by immunoSEQ multiplex PCR, and TCRdb holds only the in-frame ones, with some missing. The V and J calls and clone size are taken from that table; D and trimming were inferred from the DNA. The sample has 150,000 or so clones, roughly 80% seen once. Sample: peripheral blood. The chain carries TRBV7-3 and TRBJ1-2; weak D call: TRBD1 (5 bases). The TCR comes from a woman between 50 and 59 years old with active or convalescent COVID-19. The CDR3 DNA is TGTGCCAGCAGCTTAGGGTTCGGGGGATTTCGAGGCTACACCTTC. Translated, it gives CASSLGFGGFRGYTF.